The T cell receptor (beta chain) described here comes from a study of cytomegalovirus exposure and HLA in healthy donors. Study-wide results and caveats: A list of more than 150 TCR beta chains associated with cytomegalovirus was given. In a later analysis, across HLA loci, associated TCR counts were highest for DRB1, lowest for HLA-C.

Donors were ostensibly healthy at sampling, although undocumented immune exposures were probable. PCR amplification relied on 60 Vbeta primers (plus 13 Jbeta primers). Method: immunoSEQ multiplex PCR; TCRdb's copy keeps in-frame clones and lacks some. The repertoire holds approximately 200,000 clones, around 86% seen once, with under 7.5% in the top ten. About this clone: The antigen remains unidentified.

The CDR3 is 13 residues long. The germline V gene encodes CDR1 MDHEN and CDR2 SYDVKM. The germline V and J ends were trimmed by 2 bases and 0 bases, with 5 bases remaining between them. Material for sequencing was PBMCs. This sequence originates from a woman between 50 and 59 years old in good health and CMV-seropositive. The chain couples TRBV28 to TRBJ2-7; D might be TRBD2 (5 bases). CDR3 amino acids: CASSLAGSYEQYF. CDR3 nucleotides: TGTGCCAGCAGTTTAGCGGGCTCCTACGAGCAGTACTTC.